The 32 T cell receptor beta chains listed next were all sequenced from one sample in a study of cytomegalovirus exposure and HLA in healthy donors. It was with 60 Vbeta and 13 Jbeta primers that the PCR ran. TCRdb keeps only in-frame clones here, not all; method: immunoSEQ multiplex PCR. Of just over 150,000 clones listed, 84% are singletons. The source material was PBMCs. All receptors derive from a man between 50 and 59 years old in good health and CMV-seropositive.

This chain uses TRBV2 with TRBJ2-7; possibly TRBD2 for D (6 bases). The CDR3 totals 12 residues. CDR1 and CDR2 from the germline V gene are SNHLY and FYNNEI. Trimming left V 5 bases short and J 9 bases short, with 14 bases between. CDR3 DNA: TGTGCCAGCAGTATTATGAGGGAGGTGCAGTACGTC. As protein: CASSIMREVQYV.

V usage is TRBV11-2 and J usage is TRBJ1-3; the match to TRBD1 covers 10 bases. Germline assignment: CDR1 SGHAT and CDR2 FQNNGV. The V gene end was trimmed by 6 bases and the J gene end by 4 bases; junction bases not matched to a gene: 6. The CDR3 consists of 15 residues. The CDR3 loop reads CASRSTTGGGNTIYF. The CDR3 region has the DNA TGTGCCAGCAGGAGTACGACAGGGGGCGGAAACACCATATATTTT.

The J gene is TRBJ2-5, the V gene TRBV4-1; 7 bases map to TRBD1. Per germline, CDR1 MGHRA and CDR2 YSYEKL. V lost 0 bases to trimming and J lost 5 bases; unmatched junction nucleotides: 6. The CDR3 has 15 residues. CDR3 bases: TGCGCCAGCAGCCAAGATGAGGGGGCAGGGGAGACCCAGTACTTC. Protein: CASSQDEGAGETQYF.

This sequence joins TRBV7-6 and TRBJ2-1; 8 nucleotides align to TRBD2. V was pared by 5 bases and J by 4 bases, with 16 bases of the junction left unmatched. The CDR3 totals 18 residues. CDR1 and CDR2 from the germline V gene are SGHVS and FNYEAQ. The CDR3 DNA reads TGTGCCAGCAGCCCAACCCCGGGGGGGTCGCTCTTTTACAATGAGCAGTTCTTC. Its translation is CASSPTPGGSLFYNEQFF.

Points on this clone: Other DNA sequences of this sample code for an identical CDR3. The DNA of the CDR3 is TGCGCCAGCAGTGAAAGACTAGCGGACAATGAGCAGTTCTTC. It yields the protein CASSERLADNEQFF. The J gene is TRBJ2-1, the V gene TRBV10-2, with TRBD2 identical over 9 bases. Trimming took 3 bases from V and 5 from J; bases not matched to a gene: 2. Germline assignment: CDR1 WSHSY and CDR2 SAAADI. The CDR3 sequence is 14 residues long.

The rearrangement joins TRBV6-5 to TRBJ1-4; 10 nucleotides line up with TRBD1. The CDR3 contains 15 residues. Looked up from germline, CDR1 is MNHEY and CDR2 is SVGAGI. J was trimmed by 8 bases and V by 6 bases; bases with no gene match: 9. CDR3 in DNA: TGTGCCAGCAGGGGGACAGGGGTTACTACAGAAAAACTGTTTTTT. This translates into CASRGTGVTTEKLFF.

The genes are TRBV11-2 and TRBJ2-7; D is uncertain. This CDR3 has 11 amino acids. The germline V and J ends were trimmed by 5 bases and 3 bases, with 5 bases remaining between them. CDR1 is SGHAT and CDR2 is FQNNGV in the germline V gene. The CDR3 reads CASSTYYEQYV. The CDR3 coding sequence is TGTGCCAGCAGCACCTACTACGAGCAGTACGTC.

This clone was recorded only once. This chain connects TRBV11-2 to TRBJ1-2; perhaps TRBD1 as D (6 bases). CDR3 size: 15 residues. Germline V lookup: CDR1 SGHAT, CDR2 FQNNGV. With 7 bases removed from V and 4 bases from J, the gap between germline ends came to 19 bases. The CDR3: CASTFGSGTTYGYTF. CDR3 nucleotide sequence: TGTGCCAGCACCTTCGGATCCGGGACAACCTATGGCTACACCTTC. Complete variable domain (other parts from reference TRBV11-2 and TRBJ1-2): EAGVAQSPRYKIIEKRQSVAFWCNPISGHATLYWYQQILGQGPKLLIQFQNNGVVDDSQLPKDRFSAERLKGVDSTLKIQPAKLEDSAVYLCASTFGSGTTYGYTFGSGTRLTVV.

The chain has TRBV19 and TRBJ1-3, with 8 bases identical to TRBD1. Losses at the gene ends were 6 bases for V and 0 bases for J; bases not matched to a gene: 7. The CDR3 is 16 amino acids. Per the germline V gene, CDR1 is LNHDA and CDR2 is SQIVND (reference sequence). The CDR3 bases are TGTGCCAGTAGGCAAACAGGGGGACGCTCTGGAAACACCATATATTTT. Its protein is CASRQTGGRSGNTIYF.

V and J are TRBV5-6 and TRBJ2-7, with D maybe TRBD1 (6 bases). The ends were cut back, 5 bases at V and 1 base at J, with 10 bases in the middle. The length of the CDR3 is 13 residues. From germline, CDR1 is SGHDT and CDR2 YYEEEE. CDR3 coding DNA: TGTGCCAGCAGTCAAACAGGGTCCTACGAGCAGTACTTC. This translates into CASSQTGSYEQYF.

V and J are TRBV5-4 and TRBJ2-7; the match to TRBD2 covers 9 bases. CDR3 length: 15 residues. The germline CDR1 and CDR2 sequences are SGHNT and YYREEE (reference sequence). V lost 4 bases, J lost 5 bases, and 10 bases stayed unmatched. The CDR3 DNA reads as TGTGCCAGCAGCCAGGCGGGAGGGGGTGGGGACGAGCAGTACTTC. Protein product: CASSQAGGGGDEQYF.

This clone showed up just once. The rearrangement uses TRBV7-7 and TRBJ2-2; D might be TRBD2 (6 bases). The CDR3 sequence is 16 residues long. Germline CDR1 and CDR2: SSHAT and FNYEAQ (reference sequence). Trimming removed 3 bases at V and 1 base at J, with 12 bases between. The CDR3 sequence is CASSLVPAGNTGELFF. The DNA of the CDR3 is TGTGCCAGCAGCTTGGTCCCAGCGGGGAACACCGGGGAGCTGTTTTTT.

The genes are TRBV29-1 and TRBJ2-1; possibly TRBD1 for D (5 bases). The CDR3 consists of 13 residues. V was trimmed by 3 bases and J by 3 bases, leaving 9 bases between them. The germline CDR1 and CDR2 sequences are SQVTM and ANQGSEA. The CDR3 spells CSVDRQGYNEQFF. DNA for the CDR3: TGCAGCGTTGATAGGCAGGGCTACAATGAGCAGTTCTTC.

The DNA for the CDR3 is TGTGCCAGCTCAGGGGACATCCTGCGGCTCTCTGGAAACACCATATATTTT. Encoded protein: CASSGDILRLSGNTIYF. V is TRBV18 and J is TRBJ1-3; possibly TRBD1 for D (6 bases). The CDR3 consists of 17 residues. Trimming left V 5 bases short and J 0 bases short, with 17 bases between. Germline V gives CDR1 KGHSH, CDR2 LQKENI.

V usage is TRBV6-6 and J usage is TRBJ1-1; 11 bases fit TRBD1. V was pared by 7 bases and J by 10 bases, with 5 bases of the junction left unmatched. CDR3 length equals 12 residues. Germline assignment: CDR1 MNHNY and CDR2 SVGAGI (reference sequence). CDR3 in DNA: TGTGCCAGCATGGAAGGACAGGGGGCAGCTTTCTTT. Amino acids: CASMEGQGAAFF.

This chain joins TRBV6-5 and TRBJ2-7, with TRBD1 as a possible D gene (5 bases). The V end lost 2 bases, the J end lost 2 bases, and 7 bases lay between the germline ends. The CDR3 spans 13 residues. Germline-derived CDR1 and CDR2 are MNHEY and SVGAGI. CDR3 protein: CASSYRGPYEQYF. The CDR3 DNA follows: TGTGCCAGCAGTTACAGGGGTCCCTACGAGCAGTACTTC.

The genes are TRBV4-1 and TRBJ2-7; TRBD1 aligns across 8 bases. The CDR3 loop spans 14 amino acids. J gave up 6 bases and V 0 bases, and 4 bases lay outside the gene matches. Germline values: CDR1 MGHRA, CDR2 YSYEKL. The CDR3 DNA is TGCGCCAGCAGCCAAGATCCAGACAGGGGCGAGCAGTACTTC. Encoded protein: CASSQDPDRGEQYF.

V usage is TRBV14 and J usage is TRBJ2-2, with 9 bases matching TRBD1. CDR1 SGHDN and CDR2 FVKESK come from the germline V gene. The trim removed 0 bases at V and 2 bases at J, leaving 4 bases unmatched. The length of the CDR3 is 17 residues. The CDR3: CASSQEGQGFNTGELFF. DNA of the CDR3: TGTGCCAGCAGCCAAGAGGGACAGGGCTTTAACACCGGGGAGCTGTTTTTT.

This clone appeared a single time. The chain is built from TRBV5-1 and TRBJ2-2, with 9 nucleotides matching TRBD1. The V gene's germline CDR1 is SGHRS and CDR2 YFSETQ. The trim removed 3 bases at V and 6 bases at J, leaving 12 bases unmatched. The CDR3 sequence is 17 residues long. CDR3 sequence reads: CASSSEGDRVFSGELFF. CDR3 nucleotide sequence: TGCGCCAGCAGCTCGGAGGGGGACAGGGTGTTTTCCGGGGAGCTGTTTTTT.

The table lists this clone with a count of one. CDR3 sequence: CAISEEGGGTKNIQYF. In DNA, the CDR3 is TGTGCCATCAGTGAGGAAGGGGGGGGAACCAAAAACATTCAGTACTTC. V usage is TRBV10-3 and J usage is TRBJ2-4, with D perhaps TRBD2 (7 bases). CDR1 is ENHRY and CDR2 is SYGVKD in the germline V gene. The CDR3 has 16 amino acids. Trimming shortened V by 2 bases and J by 2 bases, and 13 bases separated the two germline ends.

The rearrangement links TRBV6-5 to TRBJ1-2, with D maybe TRBD1 (5 bases). Trimming took 8 bases from V and 0 from J, leaving 13 bases between them. Per the germline V gene, CDR1 is MNHEY and CDR2 is SVGAGI. The CDR3 runs 14 residues. The CDR3 sequence: CASGLGGANYGYTF. DNA for the CDR3: TGTGCCAGCGGCCTGGGAGGGGCTAACTATGGCTACACCTTC.

This clone occurred once. V and J are TRBV10-3 and TRBJ1-1; TRBD1 might be the D (6 bases). Between the trimmed V and J ends, which lost 4 bases and 4 bases, there was a span of 16 bases. Germline assignment: CDR1 ENHRY and CDR2 SYGVKD. This CDR3 region has 15 residues. The CDR3 loop is CAISAGGAEGTEAFF. CDR3 bases: TGTGCCATCAGTGCCGGGGGGGCGGAGGGCACTGAAGCTTTCTTT.

The chain combines TRBV6-6 with TRBJ2-7; D ambiguous. Germline loops: CDR1 MNHNY, CDR2 SVGAGI (reference sequence). The CDR3 consists of 13 residues. Trimming left V 0 bases short and J 7 bases short, with 10 bases between. DNA for the CDR3: TGTGCCAGCAGTTACTCTTCGCCGGAGGAGCAGTACGTC. This gives the protein CASSYSSPEEQYV.

The V call is TRBV19, the J call TRBJ2-6, with 9 nucleotides matching TRBD1. The CDR3 is 16 amino acids. CDR1 is LNHDA and CDR2 is SQIVND in the germline V gene (reference sequence). The junction had 9 bases not matched to a gene; V was cut back by 8 bases and J by 4 bases. CDR3: CASSDRGKSGANVLTF. The CDR3 DNA reads as TGTGCCAGTTCGGACAGGGGAAAATCCGGGGCCAACGTCCTGACTTTC.

V gene TRBV2 combines with J gene TRBJ2-7; D remains ambiguous. Trimming left V 2 bases short and J 1 base short, with 6 bases between. CDR3 size: 13 residues. CDR1 SNHLY and CDR2 FYNNEI come from the germline V gene. CDR3 in amino acids: CASSEFSSYEQYF. The CDR3 DNA reads TGTGCCAGCAGTGAATTTAGTTCCTACGAGCAGTACTTC. Drawing the rest from reference TRBV2 and TRBJ2-7, the complete variable domain is EPEVTQTPSHQVTQMGQEVILRCVPISNHLYFYWYRQILGQKVEFLVSFYNNEISEKSEIFDDQFSVERPDGSNFTLKIRSTKLEDSAMYFCASSEFSSYEQYFGPGTRLTVT.

This sequence joins TRBV2 and TRBJ1-6; 10 bases align to TRBD1. Germline V gene lookup returns CDR1 SNHLY and CDR2 FYNNEI. This CDR3 has 15 residues. J gave up 10 bases and V 4 bases, and 7 bases lay outside the gene matches. CDR3 sequence reads: CASSAAGTGESPLHF. In nucleotides, the CDR3 is TGTGCCAGCAGTGCTGCCGGGACAGGGGAATCACCCCTCCACTTT.

This sequence joins TRBV6-6 and TRBJ1-1, with D possibly matching TRBD1 (5 bases). This CDR3 contains 12 residues. V gave up 8 bases and J gave up 8 bases, with 15 bases separating them. Germline CDR1 reads MNHNY; CDR2 reads SVGAGI (reference sequence). The CDR3, as DNA: TGTGCCAGCGCCACGCGGGGGGGAGAAGCTTTCTTT. Its protein is CASATRGGEAFF.

The chain joins TRBV6-5 to TRBJ1-1; TRBD1 matches 7 bases. CDR1 is MNHEY and CDR2 is SVGAGI in the germline V gene. CDR3 size: 13 residues. V gave up 8 bases and J gave up 4 bases; unmatched junction bases: 7. CDR3 in amino acids: CASRDRSVTEAFF. Here the CDR3 DNA reads TGTGCCAGCCGGGACAGATCGGTCACTGAAGCTTTCTTT.

V gene TRBV18 combines with J gene TRBJ1-3, with TRBD1 matching 9 bases. Germline CDR1 is KGHSH and CDR2 is LQKENI. The trim removed 3 bases at V and 2 bases at J, leaving 5 bases unmatched. CDR3 length: 16 amino acids. CDR3: CASSPKGQGTGNTIYF. The CDR3 DNA reads TGTGCCAGCTCACCTAAGGGACAGGGCACTGGAAACACCATATATTTT.

The gene calls are TRBV5-6 and TRBJ1-4; D possibly corresponds to TRBD1 (6 bases). The length of the CDR3 is 14 residues. Trimming left V 3 bases short and J 8 bases short, with 14 bases between. Germline V gene data show CDR1 as SGHDT and CDR2 as YYEEEE. The CDR3 region is CASSSRGHGEKLFF. CDR3 DNA: TGTGCCAGCAGCTCAAGGGGACACGGGGAAAAACTGTTTTTT.

The genes are TRBV9 and TRBJ2-7; 8 nucleotides agree with TRBD1. In germline, CDR1 is SGDLS, CDR2 YYNGEE. Unmatched junction bases numbered 3, after V lost 1 base and J lost 3 bases. The CDR3 spans 14 residues. The CDR3 sequence is CASSVSGQGYEQYF. DNA for the CDR3: TGTGCCAGCAGCGTATCCGGACAGGGCTACGAGCAGTACTTC.

This clone occurred a few times. V and J are TRBV9 and TRBJ2-5; 15 nucleotides line up with TRBD2. Germline loops: CDR1 SGDLS, CDR2 YYNGEE. The CDR3 sequence is 17 residues long. V shed 4 bases, J shed 0 bases, and the junction held 4 bases outside the gene matches. The CDR3 DNA follows: TGTGCCAGCAGCCATGGACTAGCGGGGGGGTACCAAGAGACCCAGTACTTC. Residues: CASSHGLAGGYQETQYF.